The source of this T cell receptor (beta chain) is a study of shared clonotypes between healthy human individuals. The ends lost 3 bases at V and 5 bases at J; junction bases unmatched: 9. Germline CDR1 and CDR2: MNHEY and SMNVEV (reference sequence). CDR3 length: 15 amino acids. Overall study findings and caveats: Shared clonotypes across all four donors exceeded non-shared ones in generation probability.

A note on this clone: Its antigen is still unknown.

Naive CD8 cells, CD45RO-negative and positively selected for CCR7, excluded terminally differentiated effector memory CD45RA+ cells. Generated by immunoSEQ multiplex PCR, the TCRdb table keeps only in-frame clones and is missing some. The sample lists over 2 million clones; about 95% were seen once. V gene TRBV27 combines with J gene TRBJ1-2; 7 nucleotides line up with TRBD1. Sequencing was carried out using naive CD8+ T cells sorted from blood. This clonotype originated in a man younger than 30 in good health. The CDR3 loop reads CASSFSGTAFYGYTF. The CDR3 DNA reads as TGTGCCAGCAGTTTTTCCGGGACAGCTTTTTATGGCTACACCTTC.